These 20 T cell receptor beta chains were sequenced from one sample in a study of PD-1 blockade in classical Hodgkin lymphoma. Each patient's relapse followed autologous stem cell transplantation, and brentuximab vedotin exposure varied. TCRdb's copy holds only in-frame clones and misses some; the assay was immunoSEQ multiplex PCR. Altogether 53,000 or so clones are present, around 85% being singletons, with the ten largest covering roughly 15%. Here the sequenced sample was peripheral blood mononuclear cells (PBMCs), taken at baseline. The receptors here all came from a human donor with classical Hodgkin lymphoma.

The CDR3 here is CASSPGRSVNTEAFF. Written as DNA, the CDR3 is TGTGCCAGCAGCCCTGGTCGAAGTGTGAACACTGAAGCTTTCTTT. This chain links TRBV11-2 with TRBJ1-1; D is unresolved. Germline assignment: CDR1 SGHAT and CDR2 FQNNGV. The CDR3 consists of 15 residues. Trimming removed 5 bases from V and 0 bases from J, with 13 bases in between.

The chain is built from TRBV11-2 and TRBJ1-3; the D gene is possibly TRBD1 (5 bases). Germline V CDR1 and CDR2: SGHAT, FQNNGV. The CDR3 is 17 amino acids. Trimming stripped 0 bases from V and 1 base from J, with 13 bases between. The CDR3 DNA reads TGTGCCAGCAGCTTAGATCCTGGCAGGGCTTCTGGAAACACCATATATTTT. This encodes CASSLDPGRASGNTIYF.

The V call is TRBV12-5, the J call TRBJ2-3; 10 bases match TRBD1. Germline-derived CDR1 and CDR2 are LGHNT and FRNRAP. V lost 3 bases, J lost 3 bases, and 12 bases stayed unmatched. The CDR3 has 18 amino acids. The CDR3 sequence is CASGLGTGALADTDTQYF. The CDR3 DNA sequence: TGTGCTAGTGGTTTAGGGACAGGGGCACTGGCGGATACAGATACGCAGTATTTT.

This clone was detected once. The rearrangement uses TRBV14 and TRBJ2-1; unclear D gene. The length of the CDR3 is 13 residues. V lost 1 base to trimming and J lost 8 bases, with 9 bases between them. CDR1 SGHDN and CDR2 FVKESK come from the germline V gene. DNA of the CDR3: TGTGCCAGCAGCCAAGGGGTTCGGGATGAGCAGTTCTTC. Translated: CASSQGVRDEQFF. The full variable domain, with the rest looked up from reference TRBV14 and TRBJ2-1, is EAGVTQFPSHSVIEKGQTVTLRCDPISGHDNLYWYRRVMGKEIKFLLHFVKESKQDESGMPNNRFLAERTGGTYSTLKVQPAELEDSGVYFCASSQGVRDEQFFGPGTRLTVL.

This clone came up once. The chain combines TRBV7-6 with TRBJ2-1; 10 bases are a match to TRBD2. The CDR3 contains 15 residues. Germline values: CDR1 SGHVS, CDR2 FNYEAQ. The junction had 6 bases not matched to a gene; V was cut back by 5 bases and J by 5 bases. CDR3 nucleotides: TGTGCCAGCAGCCCGAGCGGGAGGGTCGACAATGAGCAGTTCTTC. Translating gives CASSPSGRVDNEQFF.

The chain carries TRBV18 and TRBJ1-2; TRBD1 might be the D (6 bases). This CDR3 is built from 15 residues. Looked up from germline, CDR1 is KGHSH and CDR2 is LQKENI. Trimming removed 4 bases from V and 5 bases from J, with 17 bases in between. As DNA, the CDR3 is TGTGCCAGCTCACTCCCAGGTGGGGGCGGATATGGCTACACCTTC. Its protein is CASSLPGGGGYGYTF.

The chain uses TRBV6-6 and TRBJ1-5; TRBD1 matches 7 bases. The CDR3 spans 15 residues. With 5 bases clipped from V and 5 bases from J, the junction kept 9 bases outside the gene matches. In germline, CDR1 is MNHNY, CDR2 SVGAGI (reference sequence). The CDR3 is CASSPRDRLDQPQHF. The CDR3 DNA is TGTGCCAGCAGTCCCAGGGACAGATTGGATCAGCCCCAGCATTTT.

The chain recombines TRBV7-6 with TRBJ1-2; 7 bases align to TRBD1. The CDR3 contains 14 residues. Germline-derived CDR1 and CDR2 are SGHVS and FNYEAQ. V shed 4 bases, J shed 8 bases, and the junction held 10 bases outside the gene matches. The DNA of the CDR3 is TGTGCCAGCAGCTCCATTGTCGACAGGGAAGGCTACACCTTC. Protein sequence: CASSSIVDREGYTF.

The chain couples TRBV27 to TRBJ2-1; D gene ambiguous. Germline assignment: CDR1 MNHEY and CDR2 SMNVEV (reference sequence). This CDR3 contains 13 residues. Trimming took 4 bases from V and 9 from J, leaving 13 bases between them. The DNA for the CDR3 is TGTGCCAGCAGTTCTAGTGAGGCGATTGAGCAGTTCTTC. It yields the protein CASSSSEAIEQFF.

The chain carries TRBV29-1 and TRBJ2-3, with 8 bases identical to TRBD1. CDR1 SQVTM and CDR2 ANQGSEA come from the germline V gene. Trimming removed 5 bases from V and 0 bases from J; junction bases left unmatched: 4. The CDR3 runs 14 residues. The CDR3, as DNA: TGCAGCGTTCAGGGGGCGTCGAGCACAGATACGCAGTATTTT. This sequence encodes CSVQGASSTDTQYF.

The chain carries TRBV6-5 and TRBJ1-5; possible D gene TRBD1, 6 bases. The germline V gene has CDR1 MNHEY and CDR2 SVGAGI. Trimming removed 6 bases at V and 5 bases at J, with 14 bases between. The CDR3 consists of 14 residues. CDR3 nucleotides: TGTGCCAGCAGCCGTAAGGGGGGGGATCAGCCCCAGCATTTT. Protein sequence: CASSRKGGDQPQHF.

V gene TRBV18 combines with J gene TRBJ2-2; a weak D match, TRBD2 (6 bases). The germline gives CDR1 KGHSH, CDR2 LQKENI. The CDR3 is 16 amino acids. V was shortened by 3 bases and J by 5 bases, with 16 bases between the two germline ends. CDR3 coding DNA: TGTGCCAGCTCACCGTCGGGAGAGGCGGGGACCGGGGAGCTGTTTTTT. Translation gives CASSPSGEAGTGELFF.

CDR3 protein: CASSLGGTGEGQETQYF. CDR3 coding DNA: TGCGCCAGCAGCTTGGGTGGGACAGGGGAAGGGCAAGAGACCCAGTACTTC. The chain is built from TRBV5-1 and TRBJ2-5, with 10 nucleotides matching TRBD1. Germline V gene lookup returns CDR1 SGHRS and CDR2 YFSETQ. With V trimmed by 0 bases and J by 2 bases, 7 bases remained unmatched. This CDR3 has 17 residues.

The J gene is TRBJ1-3, the V gene TRBV7-9; D possibly corresponds to TRBD1 (6 bases). Trimming left V 3 bases short and J 0 bases short, with 15 bases between. Germline CDR1 reads SEHNR; CDR2 reads FQNEAQ (reference sequence). This CDR3 comprises 17 residues. CDR3 amino acids: CASSLVVTGISGNTIYF. The CDR3 DNA is TGTGCCAGCAGCTTGGTGGTAACAGGGATCTCTGGAAACACCATATATTTT.

This rearrangement joins TRBV5-5 to TRBJ1-5; D is undetermined. Trimming shortened V by 7 bases and J by 5 bases, and 7 bases separated the two germline ends. This CDR3 is built from 11 residues. CDR1 is SGHKS, CDR2 YYEKEE, per germline (reference sequence). As DNA, the CDR3 is TGTGCCAGCGGATTCGATCAGCCCCAGCATTTT. It codes for CASGFDQPQHF.

The genes are TRBV19 and TRBJ2-5; 8 bases agree with TRBD2. The CDR3 sequence is 15 residues long. CDR1 is LNHDA and CDR2 is SQIVND in the germline V gene (reference sequence). V trimming: 5 bases; J trimming: 4 bases; junction bases outside the gene matches: 9. CDR3 amino acids: CASSQSSLAGETQYF. CDR3 coding DNA: TGTGCCAGTAGTCAAAGCTCCCTAGCGGGAGAGACCCAGTACTTC.

The V call is TRBV11-2, the J call TRBJ2-1, with D maybe TRBD1 (6 bases). Deletions cut 2 bases from V and 8 bases from J, with 13 bases between. Germline CDR1 and CDR2: SGHAT and FQNNGV. The CDR3 covers 14 residues. The CDR3 loop reads CASSLLRQADEQFF. The CDR3 coding sequence is TGTGCCAGCAGCTTACTTAGACAGGCAGATGAGCAGTTCTTC.

V gene TRBV10-3 combines with J gene TRBJ2-3; no clear D gene. The V gene lost 3 bases and the J gene lost 0 bases, with 10 bases spanning the gap. The CDR3 has 15 residues. Germline V gene data show CDR1 as ENHRY and CDR2 as SYGVKD. In nucleotides, the CDR3 is TGTGCCATCAGTGAAATCGGTGCTAGCACAGATACGCAGTATTTT. It specifies CAISEIGASTDTQYF.

The chain joins TRBV28 to TRBJ2-7; a weak D match, TRBD2 (6 bases). Trimming shortened V by 7 bases and J by 7 bases, and 8 bases separated the two germline ends. The CDR3 has 10 residues. The V gene's germline CDR1 is MDHEN and CDR2 SYDVKM. The CDR3 sequence: CASIGREQYF. The CDR3 DNA is TGTGCCAGCATTGGGAGGGAGCAGTACTTC.

V and J are TRBV7-9 and TRBJ2-2; perhaps TRBD1 as D (6 bases). Germline CDR1 and CDR2: SEHNR and FQNEAQ (reference sequence). This CDR3 region has 15 residues. Trimming shortened V by 5 bases and J by 1 base, and 11 bases separated the two germline ends. The CDR3 DNA reads TGTGCCAGCAGCACAACAGGGATGAACACCGGGGAGCTGTTTTTT. It translates to CASSTTGMNTGELFF.